These 10 T cell receptor beta chains share one sample of origin, sequenced in a study of blood T cell repertoires in COVID-19. Sequenced by immunoSEQ multiplex PCR; TCRdb stores in-frame clones only, minus some. The repertoire holds tens of thousands of clones, around 88% seen once, with 1.5% to 2.5% in the top ten. The sequenced material came from peripheral blood. These receptors originate from a woman of 80 years or more with active or convalescent COVID-19.

J is TRBJ2-5 and V is TRBV6-5; D unresolved. Germline V gives CDR1 MNHEY, CDR2 SVGAGI. Trimming cost V 0 bases and J 1 base, with 6 bases left between them. The CDR3 length is 14 residues. This CDR3 reads CASSYSRSQETQYF. The CDR3 nucleotides read TGTGCCAGCAGTTACTCGCGAAGCCAAGAGACCCAGTACTTC.

The table lists this clone with a count of one. The chain combines TRBV27 with TRBJ2-1; perhaps TRBD1 as D (6 bases). CDR3 length equals 14 residues. V was clipped by 2 bases and J by 7 bases, with 12 bases between them. Germline V lookup: CDR1 MNHEY, CDR2 SMNVEV (reference sequence). In DNA form, the CDR3 reads TGTGCCAGCAGTTTAGAGACAGGCCGGAATGAGCAGTTCTTC. Protein: CASSLETGRNEQFF.

J is TRBJ2-1 and V is TRBV9, with 7 nucleotides matching TRBD2. V dropped 4 bases and J dropped 3; count of bases not matched to a gene: 4. The CDR3 has 14 amino acids. CDR1 and CDR2 (germline): SGDLS, YYNGEE. The CDR3 DNA is TGTGCCAGCAGCCAATCGGGGGGCTACAATGAGCAGTTCTTC. This translates into CASSQSGGYNEQFF.

The genes are TRBV28 and TRBJ2-7; tentatively, D is TRBD1 (5 bases). Trimming left V 1 base short and J 3 bases short, with 7 bases between. Germline V gene sequence: CDR1 MDHEN, CDR2 SYDVKM. The CDR3 covers 13 residues. The CDR3 is CASSLSRDYEQYF. The CDR3, as DNA: TGTGCCAGCAGTTTATCCAGGGACTACGAGCAGTACTTC.

The sample holds a few counts of this clone. This chain connects TRBV9 to TRBJ2-1; 9 bases are shared with TRBD1. J was trimmed by 8 bases and V by 4 bases; bases with no gene match: 10. Germline-derived CDR1 and CDR2 are SGDLS and YYNGEE. The CDR3 runs to 15 residues. In DNA form, the CDR3 reads TGTGCCAGCAGCCCGACCCGGGACAGGGTCGATGAGCAGTTCTTC. This gives the protein CASSPTRDRVDEQFF. Complete variable domain (other parts from reference TRBV9 and TRBJ2-1): DSGVTQTPKHLITATGQRVTLRCSPRSGDLSVYWYQQSLDQGLQFLIQYYNGEERAKGNILERFSAQQFPDLHSELNLSSLELGDSALYFCASSPTRDRVDEQFFGPGTRLTVL.

The rearrangement joins TRBV9 to TRBJ2-5; 8 bases agree with TRBD1. The V and J ends lost 3 bases and 5 bases, in that order; junction bases with no gene match: 6. CDR3 size: 14 residues. The germline V gene has CDR1 SGDLS and CDR2 YYNGEE. CDR3 residues: CASSDPTGAETQYF. The DNA for the CDR3 is TGTGCCAGCAGCGACCCGACAGGGGCGGAGACCCAGTACTTC.

V gene TRBV5-4 combines with J gene TRBJ2-6; TRBD2 might be the D (5 bases). Trimming removed 4 bases at V and 6 bases at J, with 17 bases between. The CDR3 has 16 amino acids. Germline V gene sequence: CDR1 SGHNT, CDR2 YYREEE (reference sequence). As DNA, the CDR3 is TGTGCCAGCAGCCACCCGACGGACTCTAAGGCCAACGTCCTGACTTTC. It is translated as CASSHPTDSKANVLTF.

The rearrangement uses TRBV11-3 and TRBJ2-2; D unclear. The V and J ends lost 5 bases and 5 bases respectively, with 9 bases between them. The CDR3 is 13 residues long. Germline assignment: CDR1 SGHNT and CDR2 YENEEA. The CDR3 bases are TGTGCCAGCAGCCGCAGGCTTACCGGGGAGCTGTTTTTT. Residues: CASSRRLTGELFF.

This sequence joins TRBV5-4 and TRBJ2-7, with 9 bases fitting TRBD1. This CDR3 is 15 amino acids long. Germline CDR1 reads SGHNT; CDR2 reads YYREEE (reference sequence). V dropped 3 bases and J dropped 6; count of bases not matched to a gene: 10. The CDR3: CASSWIGQGYSEQYF. The CDR3 nucleotides are TGTGCCAGCAGCTGGATCGGACAGGGGTACAGCGAGCAGTACTTC. The entire variable domain, with the rest obtained from reference TRBV5-4 and TRBJ2-7, is as follows: ETGVTQSPTHLIKTRGQQVTLRCSSQSGHNTVSWYQQALGQGPQFIFQYYREEENGRGNFPPRFSGLQFPNYSSELNVNALELDDSALYLCASSWIGQGYSEQYFGPGTRLTVT.

The chain joins TRBV4-3 to TRBJ2-2; TRBD2 agrees at 11 bases. Germline lookup yields CDR1 LGHNA and CDR2 YSLEER. The CDR3 totals 20 residues. Losses at the gene ends were 0 bases for V and 4 bases for J; bases not matched to a gene: 13. CDR3: CASSQDLVASGGRVTGELFF. The CDR3, as DNA: TGCGCCAGCAGCCAAGATCTAGTAGCTAGCGGGGGGCGAGTCACCGGGGAGCTGTTTTTT.